These 20 T cell receptor beta chains were all obtained from the same sample, sequenced in a study of tumor and adjacent non-tumor tissue in lung cancer (dated 2018 in TCRdb). Bulk unsorted tissue served as the source for RNA extraction, and RNA quality was assessed using a NanoDrop ND-1000 and an Agilent 2100. The library was made by multiplex PCR. Sequencing relied on an Illumina HiSeq 2500. TCRbeta libraries were built by three rounds of nested PCR using primers (Table S4), following protocols modified from ARM-PCR. TCRdb redid the processing of the public reads, applying fastp at Q25 and MiXCR, and retained in-frame beta chains. Here each entry gathers all rows of one CDR3 protein and keeps the most common genes and DNA. The table for this sample lists fewer than 85,000 distinct CDR3 sequences; around 75% of them were counted only once. The ten biggest clones cover approximately 12% of the sample.

Sequenced: lung tumor tissue. These receptors were collected from a woman between 45 and 65 years old with non-small cell lung cancer.

As concerns this clonotype: At one boundary the junction diverges from the germline segment, which might be a read error. The chain employs TRBV6-6 and TRBJ2-1; D is perhaps TRBD1 or TRBD2 (5 bases each). Germline V gives CDR1 MNHNY, CDR2 SVGAGI (reference sequence). The CDR3 has 14 residues. The CDR3 reads CTSNNPTDYNEQSF. The CDR3 bases are TGTACCAGCAATAACCCGACAGACTACAATGAGCAGTCCTTC.

As for this clonotype: As the CDR3 is not closed by the conserved phenylalanine or tryptophan, this likely results from a read error. CDR3 residues: CSAREAGGGYGYTI. The CDR3, as DNA: TGCAGTGCTAGAGAAGCAGGGGGAGGCTATGGCTACACCATC. The J gene is TRBJ1-2, the V gene TRBV20-1; TRBD1 matches 7 bases. V dropped 0 bases and J dropped 4; count of bases not matched to a gene: 5. This CDR3 comprises 14 residues. In germline, CDR1 is DFQATT, CDR2 SNEGSKA (reference sequence).

Notes on this clonotype: The junction shows a germline mismatch at one end, possibly a read error. The chain employs TRBV10-1 and TRBJ1-4; 8 bases line up with TRBD1. The CDR3 is 18 residues long. In germline, CDR1 is WNHNN, CDR2 SYGVQD (reference sequence). The CDR3 loop is CATSESDREGATNEKLLF. The CDR3 region has the DNA TGCGCCACCAGTGAGTCGGACAGGGAGGGGGCAACTAATGAAAAACTGCTTTTT.

The chain links TRBV6-2 or TRBV6-3 to TRBJ2-6; no definite D call. This CDR3 region has 15 residues. CDR1 is MNHEY and CDR2 is SVGEGT in the germline V gene. Trimming took 5 bases from V and 6 from J, leaving 14 bases between them. In DNA, the CDR3 is TGTGCCAGCAGTCATACCCGAAATGAGGCCAACGTCCTGACTTTC. Translation gives CASSHTRNEANVLTF.

In regard to this clonotype: With a much larger clone just one base away, this may be a read error. J is TRBJ2-2 and V is TRBV20-1; no clear D gene. This CDR3 comprises 13 residues. Looked up from germline, CDR1 is DFQATT and CDR2 is SNEGSKA (reference sequence). The CDR3 DNA sequence: TGCAGTGCTAGTGAATCCCTCACCTGGGAGCTGTTTTTT. Amino acids: CSASESLTWELFF.

Turning to this clonotype: Relative to the germline gene, one junction end is altered; a read error may explain this. The gene calls are TRBV12-3 or TRBV12-4 and TRBJ2-2, with 7 bases fitting TRBD2. The CDR3 has 16 residues. CDR3 loop: CASTTTSRFVTVELFF. CDR3 DNA: TGTGCCAGCACCACGACTAGCAGGTTCGTCACCGTGGAGCTGTTTTTT.

On this clonotype itself: Relative to the germline gene, one junction end is altered; a read error may explain this. The chain combines TRBV11-2 with TRBJ2-7; D could derive from TRBD1 or TRBD2 (5 bases each). Germline CDR1 reads SGHAT; CDR2 reads FQNNGV. This CDR3 has 17 residues. In DNA form, the CDR3 reads TGTGCCAGCAGCTTAGCCGTGGGACGCACGGGGCCCTACGATCAATATTTC. This sequence encodes CASSLAVGRTGPYDQYF.

On this clonotype itself: This may be a read error, as it is one base from a much larger clone. V usage is TRBV5-1 and J usage is TRBJ2-1, with 9 nucleotides matching TRBD1. There are 15 residues in the CDR3. Germline CDR1 reads SGHRS; CDR2 reads YFSETQ. The CDR3 DNA follows: TGCACCAGCAGCCCCGGGACAGGGAGCTACAATGAGCAGTTCTTC. Protein product: CTSSPGTGSYNEQFF.

V and J are TRBV6-1 and TRBJ2-2; D is undetermined. Trimming left V 4 bases short and J 0 bases short, with 9 bases between. The CDR3 has 15 residues. Germline V gene sequence: CDR1 MNHNS, CDR2 SASEGT. The CDR3 bases are TGTGCCAGCAGTGTTGAGGTCGCGAACACCGGGGAGCTGTTTTTT. Its protein is CASSVEVANTGELFF.

With respect to this clonotype: The junction shows a germline mismatch at one end, possibly a read error. The genes are TRBV6-1 and TRBJ2-3; D gene uncertain. Germline CDR1 MNHNS, CDR2 SASEGT. The CDR3 loop spans 12 amino acids. The CDR3 region is CASSDGLATQYF. The DNA of the CDR3 is TGCGCCAGCAGTGATGGGTTAGCTACGCAGTATTTT.

The J gene is TRBJ2-1, the V gene TRBV20-1; D is ambiguous. Trimming left V 5 bases short and J 13 bases short, with 15 bases between. CDR1 is DFQATT and CDR2 is SNEGSKA in the germline V gene (reference sequence). CDR3 length: 11 residues. The CDR3 sequence: CSAPVGNSQFF. DNA of the CDR3: TGCAGTGCTCCCGTTGGGAACTCCCAGTTCTTC.

Remarks on this clonotype: Because the CDR3 is missing its conserved closing phenylalanine or tryptophan, this is likely a read error. The rearrangement uses TRBV20-1 and TRBJ2-5, with 8 positions matching TRBD1. The V gene end was trimmed by 2 bases and the J gene end by 5 bases; junction bases not matched to a gene: 4. This CDR3 spans 13 amino acids. CDR1 is DFQATT and CDR2 is SNEGSKA in the germline V gene (reference sequence). This CDR3 is CSARQGAMETQYL. The CDR3 coding sequence is TGCAGTGCTAGACAGGGGGCCATGGAGACCCAGTACTTA.

The V and J genes are TRBV20-1 and TRBJ2-5; D might be TRBD1 (5 bases). Germline loops: CDR1 DFQATT, CDR2 SNEGSKA (reference sequence). There are 14 residues in the CDR3. V was cut by 1 base and J by 5 bases, with 14 bases left in between. CDR3 nucleotides: TGCAGTGCTAGAGCAGGGATTAGCTTCGAGACCCAGTACTTC. It yields the protein CSARAGISFETQYF.

With respect to this clonotype: A much larger clone differs by one base, so this may be a read error. The V and J genes are TRBV20-1 and TRBJ2-7; D possibly uses TRBD1 or TRBD2 (5 bases each). From germline, CDR1 is DFQATT and CDR2 SNEGSKA (reference sequence). The length of the CDR3 is 13 residues. V lost 7 bases, J lost 3 bases, and 16 bases lay in between. CDR3 DNA: TGCAGTGTTATCGGGGCTGACTACTACGAGCAGTACTTC. Its translation: CSVIGADYYEQYF.

A remark on this clonotype: One end of the junction fails to match germline, which may point to a read error. CDR3 DNA sequence: TGCAGTGCTAGAGATTCAGCGGGAGATATGATAGATACACAGTATTTT. Its translation is CSARDSAGDMIDTQYF. This chain uses TRBV20-1 with TRBJ2-3, with 8 bases matching TRBD2. The germline V gene encodes CDR1 DFQATT and CDR2 SNEGSKA (reference sequence). This CDR3 region has 16 residues.

V and J are TRBV11-2 and TRBJ2-2; D not certain. V dropped 8 bases and J dropped 14 bases, with 21 bases sitting between them. Germline values: CDR1 SGHAT, CDR2 FQNNGV. The CDR3 contains 13 residues. Here the CDR3 reads CASLVPGPGELFF. In DNA form, the CDR3 reads TGTGCCAGCTTAGTGCCCGGTCCCGGAGAACTGTTTTTT. Full variable domain (outside the CDR3, taken from reference TRBV11-2 and TRBJ2-2): EAGVAQSPRYKIIEKRQSVAFWCNPISGHATLYWYQQILGQGPKLLIQFQNNGVVDDSQLPKDRFSAERLKGVDSTLKIQPAKLEDSAVYLCASLVPGPGELFFGEGSRLTVL.

There are many counts of this clonotype. This chain uses TRBV6-1 with TRBJ2-7; D is perhaps TRBD2 (5 bases). Germline CDR1 is MNHNS and CDR2 is SASEGT. The CDR3 is 15 residues long. V shed 2 bases and J shed 3 bases, with 14 bases lying between them. The CDR3 DNA is TGTGCCAGCAGTGAACGGGCGGGTCCCAACTACGAGCAGTACTTC. Its translation is CASSERAGPNYEQYF.

The V and J genes are TRBV20-1 and TRBJ2-7, with D perhaps TRBD1 or TRBD2 (5 bases each). CDR3 length: 13 residues. CDR1 is DFQATT and CDR2 is SNEGSKA in the germline V gene (reference sequence). V was shortened by 3 bases and J by 13 bases, with 22 bases between the two germline ends. CDR3: CSARESRDREYYF. Written as DNA, the CDR3 is TGCAGTGCTAGGGAGAGCAGGGACCGCGAGTACTACTTC.

This chain uses TRBV19 with TRBJ1-1; no definite D call. Germline V CDR1 and CDR2: LNHDA, SQIVND (reference sequence). V lost 5 bases to trimming and J lost 2 bases, with 9 bases between them. CDR3 size: 13 residues. CDR3 coding DNA: TGTGCCAGTAGTTCTCCCTCTAACACTGAAGCTTTCTTT. Residues: CASSSPSNTEAFF.

Concerning this clonotype: Sequence at one end of the junction differs from germline and may be a read error. The chain combines TRBV11-2 with TRBJ2-2; D possibly corresponds to TRBD1 (6 bases). Germline V gene lookup returns CDR1 SGHAT and CDR2 FQNNGV. CDR3 size: 14 residues. Here the CDR3 DNA reads TGTGCCAGCAGAGAAAACTGGGACACCGGGGAACTGTTTTTT. Translated: CASRENWDTGELFF.